A selection of T cell receptor beta chains follows, all from one sample in a study of T cell repertoires in cytomegalovirus infection. These receptors have no identified antigens. TCRdb analysed the reads with MiXCR anew, one entry per CDR3 protein. The sample lists hundreds of thousands of distinct CDR3 sequences, roughly 30% occurring once. Sequences were derived from cultured CD8+ T cells from PBMCs, sampled from culture after CMV antigen stimulation. These receptors originate from a human donor in good health (CMV status not recorded). Some clones in this sample may be carry-over from other donors' samples. The CDR3 runs from the conserved cysteine through the conserved F or W.

j_call | v_call | cdr3_aa
TRBJ1-1 | TRBV27 | CASSRGSATEAFF
TRBJ2-1 | TRBV12-3/TRBV12-4 | CASSFAAYNEQFF
TRBJ2-3 | TRBV4-1 | CASSQVVGGLGDTQYF
TRBJ1-5 | TRBV6-2/TRBV6-3 | CASSYLVEANQPQHF
TRBJ1-5 | TRBV6-8 | CASSYFSDQPQHF
TRBJ2-1 | TRBV2 | CASSEVVQSPYNEQFF
TRBJ2-7 | TRBV7-2 | CASSFTWLGYEQYF
TRBJ1-6 | TRBV27 | CASSMSEGQGINSPLHF
TRBJ1-5 | TRBV6-5 | CASSQRQGASNQPQHF
TRBJ2-1 | TRBV7-6 | CASSFAPGPGDEQFF
TRBJ1-2 | TRBV6-2/TRBV6-3 | CASSYSEVNYGYTF
TRBJ2-1 | TRBV12-3/TRBV12-4 | CASSPPPGRDYGRYNEQFF
TRBJ2-1 | TRBV7-6 | CASSWGLAGENNEQFF
TRBJ1-1 | TRBV19 | CASSMDDAMNTEAFF
TRBJ2-6 | TRBV10-3 | CAISELGQGFFSGANVLTF
TRBJ1-4 | TRBV12-3/TRBV12-4 | CASSHPGIQEKLFF
TRBJ1-3 | TRBV6-5 | CASMGWGNTIYF
TRBJ1-2 | TRBV9 | CASSVEKRGSNYGYTF
TRBJ2-7 | TRBV12-3/TRBV12-4 | CVSSSSRTTYEQYF
TRBJ2-2 | TRBV6-8 | CASNAHRAIGPTGELFF
TRBJ2-5 | TRBV6-1 | CASSFLAGETQYF
TRBJ2-1 | TRBV5-1 | CASSSLAGPYNEQFF
TRBJ2-2 | TRBV7-9 | CASSQVLNTGELFF
TRBJ1-1 | TRBV7-2 | CASSDWTGGPTNTEAFF
TRBJ2-1 | TRBV7-6 | CASSRGASEPNNEQFF
TRBJ2-7 | TRBV7-9 | CASSGTGWSTYEQYF
TRBJ1-5 | TRBV28 | CASSPPLQIEPQHF
TRBJ1-1 | TRBV7-8 | CASSPWGSARAEAFF
TRBJ2-3 | TRBV6-2/TRBV6-3 | CASSYSLERLGDTQYF